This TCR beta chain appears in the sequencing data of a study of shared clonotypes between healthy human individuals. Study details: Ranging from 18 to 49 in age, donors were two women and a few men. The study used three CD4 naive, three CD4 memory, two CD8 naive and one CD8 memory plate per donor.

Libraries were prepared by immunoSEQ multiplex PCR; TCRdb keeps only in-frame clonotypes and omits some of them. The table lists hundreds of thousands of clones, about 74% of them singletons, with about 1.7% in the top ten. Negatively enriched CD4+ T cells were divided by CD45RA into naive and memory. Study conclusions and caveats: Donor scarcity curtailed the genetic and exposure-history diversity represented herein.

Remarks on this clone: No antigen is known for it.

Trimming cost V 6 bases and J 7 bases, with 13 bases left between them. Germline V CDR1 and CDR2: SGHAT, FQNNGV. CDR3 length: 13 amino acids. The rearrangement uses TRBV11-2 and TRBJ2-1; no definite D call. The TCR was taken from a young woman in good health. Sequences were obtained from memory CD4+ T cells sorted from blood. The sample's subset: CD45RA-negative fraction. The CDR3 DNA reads TGTGCCAGCAGAAACGGACCCGGGAATGAGCAGTTCTTC. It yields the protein CASRNGPGNEQFF. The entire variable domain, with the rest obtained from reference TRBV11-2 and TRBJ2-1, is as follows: EAGVAQSPRYKIIEKRQSVAFWCNPISGHATLYWYQQILGQGPKLLIQFQNNGVVDDSQLPKDRFSAERLKGVDSTLKIQPAKLEDSAVYLCASRNGPGNEQFFGPGTRLTVL.